These 23 T cell receptor beta chains originate from one sample sequenced in a study of cytomegalovirus exposure and HLA in healthy donors. Researchers ran the PCR with 60 Vbeta and 13 Jbeta primers. TCRdb's copy holds only in-frame clones and misses some; the assay was immunoSEQ multiplex PCR. The table records fewer than 200,000 clones, roughly 73% of them present only once. Sequencing was carried out using PBMCs. These TCRs come from a woman in her thirties in good health and CMV-seronegative.

This clone was observed once. The chain has TRBV11-2 and TRBJ2-7, with 11 bases that match TRBD1. The V segment lost 5 bases and the J segment 3 bases; nucleotides outside the gene matches: 6. The CDR3 totals 15 residues. The germline V gene has CDR1 SGHAT and CDR2 FQNNGV. CDR3 nucleotide sequence: TGTGCCAGCAGCCAGGACAGGGGGCGTATCTACGAGCAGTACTTC. It translates to CASSQDRGRIYEQYF. Full variable domain (missing parts from reference TRBV11-2 and TRBJ2-7): EAGVAQSPRYKIIEKRQSVAFWCNPISGHATLYWYQQILGQGPKLLIQFQNNGVVDDSQLPKDRFSAERLKGVDSTLKIQPAKLEDSAVYLCASSQDRGRIYEQYFGPGTRLTVT.

The chain recombines TRBV29-1 with TRBJ1-1; a weak D match, TRBD1 (6 bases). There are 14 residues in the CDR3. Germline V lookup: CDR1 SQVTM, CDR2 ANQGSEA. Trimming pared 7 bases from V and 5 bases from J, leaving 20 bases between. CDR3 protein: CSALDSGMATEAFF. The CDR3 DNA reads TGCAGCGCCCTGGACAGTGGCATGGCGACTGAAGCTTTCTTT.

The chain links TRBV5-4 to TRBJ1-2; 8 bases map to TRBD1. The CDR3 contains 16 residues. V lost 4 bases and J lost 4; bases outside the gene matches: 12. Germline V gene lookup returns CDR1 SGHNT and CDR2 YYREEE (reference sequence). The CDR3 loop reads CASSRVTGESLYGYTF. CDR3 DNA sequence: TGTGCCAGCAGCAGGGTGACAGGGGAAAGTCTCTATGGCTACACCTTC. Using reference TRBV5-4 and TRBJ1-2 for the parts outside the CDR3, the full variable domain is ETGVTQSPTHLIKTRGQQVTLRCSSQSGHNTVSWYQQALGQGPQFIFQYYREEENGRGNFPPRFSGLQFPNYSSELNVNALELDDSALYLCASSRVTGESLYGYTFGSGTRLTVV.

The J gene is TRBJ2-5, the V gene TRBV4-1, with D possibly TRBD1 on 6 matching bases. V was clipped by 0 bases and J by 4 bases, with 12 bases between them. From germline, CDR1 is MGHRA and CDR2 YSYEKL. The CDR3 extends over 15 amino acids. The CDR3 DNA sequence: TGCGCCAGCAGCCAAGATTTTGTCAGGGGAGAGACCCAGTACTTC. Its translation: CASSQDFVRGETQYF.

V gene TRBV7-9 combines with J gene TRBJ1-3, with 7 bases fitting TRBD1. Germline-derived CDR1 and CDR2 are SEHNR and FQNEAQ (reference sequence). V was clipped by 5 bases and J by 1 base; unmatched bases: 17. This CDR3 is 19 amino acids long. CDR3 bases: TGTGCCAGCAGCGGACGGACAGGTTTCTGGGTTGCTTCTGGAAACACCATATATTTT. Amino acids: CASSGRTGFWVASGNTIYF.

Notes on this clone: Other DNA sequences in the same sample also yield this CDR3. The V and J genes are TRBV7-2 and TRBJ1-1; D is possibly TRBD1 (5 bases). With 0 bases removed from V and 4 bases from J, the gap between germline ends came to 9 bases. The CDR3 length is 14 residues. Germline CDR1 is SGHTA and CDR2 is FQGNSA. The CDR3 protein is CASSLARGGTEAFF. The CDR3 bases are TGTGCCAGCAGCTTAGCGCGGGGGGGCACTGAAGCTTTCTTT. Full variable domain (missing parts from reference TRBV7-2 and TRBJ1-1): GAGVSQSPSNKVTEKGKDVELRCDPISGHTALYWYRQSLGQGLEFLIYFQGNSAPDKSGLPSDRFSAERTGGSVSTLTIQRTQQEDSAVYLCASSLARGGTEAFFGQGTRLTVV.

The sample holds one count of this clone. The rearrangement uses TRBV7-2 and TRBJ1-5; D uncertain. This CDR3 has 12 residues. CDR1 SGHTA and CDR2 FQGNSA come from the germline V gene. The V and J ends lost 5 bases and 3 bases respectively, with 5 bases between them. DNA for the CDR3: TGTGCCAGCAGCCACACCAATCAGCCCCAGCATTTT. Translation gives CASSHTNQPQHF.

In its sample, this clone was seen a few times. Other nucleotide sequences from this sample produce the same CDR3. V gene TRBV7-9 combines with J gene TRBJ2-7; D is unclear. The CDR3 has 13 amino acids. CDR1 and CDR2 (germline): SEHNR, FQNEAQ (reference sequence). Trimming removed 4 bases at V and 6 bases at J, with 13 bases between. CDR3: CASSSASLVEQYF. CDR3 coding DNA: TGTGCCAGCAGCTCCGCTTCACTGGTCGAGCAGTACTTC.

The chain links TRBV6-5 to TRBJ1-2; 7 nucleotides line up with TRBD1. The CDR3 is 13 residues long. The germline gives CDR1 MNHEY, CDR2 SVGAGI. Trimming took 2 bases from V and 4 from J; bases not matched to a gene: 1. The CDR3 DNA is TGTGCCAGCAGTTACAGGGACAGCTATGGCTACACCTTC. Its protein product is CASSYRDSYGYTF.

The V call is TRBV11-3, the J call TRBJ2-2; tentative D call: TRBD2 (6 bases). The CDR3 length is 15 residues. From germline, CDR1 is SGHNT and CDR2 YENEEA. Deletions cut 3 bases from V and 5 bases from J, with 13 bases between. The CDR3 reads CASSFGGGGTGELFF. In DNA, the CDR3 is TGTGCCAGCAGCTTTGGGGGAGGAGGGACCGGGGAGCTGTTTTTT.

V and J are TRBV29-1 and TRBJ2-7, with TRBD1 matching over 7 bases. J gave up 2 bases and V 1 base, and 11 bases lay outside the gene matches. The CDR3 is 16 amino acids. The V gene's germline CDR1 is SQVTM and CDR2 ANQGSEA. DNA for the CDR3: TGCAGCGTTGAAGGTGTCGACGGGACAGACGCCTACGAGCAGTACTTC. Protein: CSVEGVDGTDAYEQYF.

The chain recombines TRBV5-1 with TRBJ1-1; D ambiguous. V was trimmed by 0 bases and J by 4 bases, leaving 7 bases between them. Germline V lookup: CDR1 SGHRS, CDR2 YFSETQ. This CDR3 has 13 amino acids. CDR3 in DNA: TGCGCCAGCAGCTTGGGACGGGTCACTGAAGCTTTCTTT. Its translation is CASSLGRVTEAFF.

The CDR3 reads CASSHGQGNQPQHF. In DNA form, the CDR3 reads TGTGCCAGCTCACATGGACAGGGCAATCAGCCCCAGCATTTT. V is TRBV18 and J is TRBJ1-5, with 7 bases fitting TRBD1. The germline V gene has CDR1 KGHSH and CDR2 LQKENI. The CDR3 is made up of 14 amino acids. After removal of 4 bases from V and 2 bases from J, the junction contained 2 bases not matched to a gene. The whole variable domain, filled in from reference TRBV18 and TRBJ1-5, reads NAGVMQNPRHLVRRRGQEARLRCSPMKGHSHVYWYRQLPEEGLKFMVYLQKENIIDESGMPKERFSAEFPKEGPSILRIQQVVRGDSAAYFCASSHGQGNQPQHFGDGTRLSIL.

V gene TRBV19 combines with J gene TRBJ1-3; 8 nucleotides agree with TRBD1. CDR3 length: 15 amino acids. Germline lookup yields CDR1 LNHDA and CDR2 SQIVND (reference sequence). The J segment lost 3 bases and the V segment lost 6 bases, leaving 7 bases of the junction unmatched. The CDR3 loop reads CASRPGQAFGNTIYF. DNA for the CDR3: TGTGCCAGTAGGCCGGGACAGGCCTTTGGAAACACCATATATTTT.

This chain joins TRBV14 and TRBJ2-1; 13 nucleotides agree with TRBD2. This CDR3 is built from 17 residues. CDR1 and CDR2 (germline): SGHDN, FVKESK. With 1 base clipped from V and 5 bases from J, the junction kept 5 bases outside the gene matches. CDR3 sequence (DNA): TGTGCCAGCAGCCAAGGTCCACTAGCGGGAGGGCACAATGAGCAGTTCTTC. It is translated as CASSQGPLAGGHNEQFF.

CDR3: CASSPRDSTSAYNEQFF. CDR3 coding DNA: TGTGCCAGCAGTCCTCGGGACTCTACTTCCGCCTACAATGAGCAGTTCTTC. The V gene is TRBV6-7, the J gene TRBJ2-1; tentatively, D is TRBD2 (6 bases). TRBV6-7 is an ORF; its function is uncertain. The CDR3 loop spans 17 amino acids. Trimming removed 5 bases at V and 2 bases at J, with 19 bases between.

This chain connects TRBV7-9 to TRBJ2-7; 9 nucleotides match TRBD1. The CDR3 has 17 amino acids. Germline V gene lookup returns CDR1 SEHNR and CDR2 FQNEAQ (reference sequence). V lost 2 bases to trimming and J lost 3 bases; unmatched junction nucleotides: 11. CDR3 nucleotides: TGTGCCAGCAGCTTATTCAAGTCCCGGGACAGGGACTACGAGCAGTACTTC. It specifies CASSLFKSRDRDYEQYF. The variable domain in full, with the rest retrieved from reference TRBV7-9 and TRBJ2-7, is DTGVSQNPRHKITKRGQNVTFRCDPISEHNRLYWYRQTLGQGPEFLTYFQNEAQLEKSRLLSDRFSAERPKGSFSTLEIQRTEQGDSAMYLCASSLFKSRDRDYEQYFGPGTRLTVT.

This clone has just one count. The chain uses TRBV7-9 and TRBJ2-1; TRBD2 matches at 10 bases. The germline V gene has CDR1 SEHNR and CDR2 FQNEAQ (reference sequence). V lost 6 bases and J lost 3; bases outside the gene matches: 2. The CDR3 is 14 residues long. CDR3: CASRRLAGYNEQFF. CDR3 bases: TGTGCCAGCAGGCGACTAGCGGGCTACAATGAGCAGTTCTTC. Using reference TRBV7-9 and TRBJ2-1 for the parts outside the CDR3, the full variable domain is DTGVSQNPRHKITKRGQNVTFRCDPISEHNRLYWYRQTLGQGPEFLTYFQNEAQLEKSRLLSDRFSAERPKGSFSTLEIQRTEQGDSAMYLCASRRLAGYNEQFFGPGTRLTVL.

The chain employs TRBV6-6 and TRBJ2-7; D is unclear. Trimming stripped 0 bases from V and 4 bases from J, with 4 bases between. The CDR3 has 12 residues. Germline CDR1 MNHNY, CDR2 SVGAGI (reference sequence). The CDR3 DNA follows: TGTGCCAGCAGTTACTCGACTTACGAGCAGTACTTC. It is translated as CASSYSTYEQYF.

A word on this clone: Other DNA sequences from this sample encode an identical CDR3 as well. V usage is TRBV25-1 and J usage is TRBJ1-4; D remains ambiguous. V was trimmed by 4 bases and J by 0 bases, leaving 12 bases between them. CDR3 length equals 16 residues. Germline V gene lookup returns CDR1 MGHDK and CDR2 SYGVNS. CDR3 bases: TGTGCCAGCAGTGCGGGTGTTTCCGCAACTAATGAAAAACTGTTTTTT. Its translation: CASSAGVSATNEKLFF.

This clone occurred a few times. V usage is TRBV4-1 and J usage is TRBJ2-1; D call uncertain. The CDR3 runs 15 residues. In germline, CDR1 is MGHRA, CDR2 YSYEKL. Trimming removed 2 bases at V and 2 bases at J, with 10 bases between. CDR3 coding DNA: TGCGCCAGCAGCCAATTGTCTGCGACCTACAATGAGCAGTTCTTC. This sequence encodes CASSQLSATYNEQFF.

The chain combines TRBV6-5 with TRBJ2-2; 7 bases align to TRBD2. CDR3 length: 15 amino acids. Germline V gene lookup returns CDR1 MNHEY and CDR2 SVGAGI. J gave up 5 bases and V 2 bases, and 5 bases lay outside the gene matches. CDR3 residues: CASSYNGGSTGELFF. Written as DNA, the CDR3 is TGTGCCAGCAGTTACAACGGCGGGAGTACCGGGGAGCTGTTTTTT.

This chain joins TRBV2 and TRBJ2-7; 8 positions agree with TRBD2. The CDR3 runs 16 residues. The V gene end was trimmed by 6 bases and the J gene end by 2 bases; junction bases not matched to a gene: 12. Germline CDR1 and CDR2: SNHLY and FYNNEI. CDR3 coding DNA: TGTGCCAGCAGGTGGGGACAACTAGCGGAAACCTACGAGCAGTACTTC. Residues: CASRWGQLAETYEQYF.